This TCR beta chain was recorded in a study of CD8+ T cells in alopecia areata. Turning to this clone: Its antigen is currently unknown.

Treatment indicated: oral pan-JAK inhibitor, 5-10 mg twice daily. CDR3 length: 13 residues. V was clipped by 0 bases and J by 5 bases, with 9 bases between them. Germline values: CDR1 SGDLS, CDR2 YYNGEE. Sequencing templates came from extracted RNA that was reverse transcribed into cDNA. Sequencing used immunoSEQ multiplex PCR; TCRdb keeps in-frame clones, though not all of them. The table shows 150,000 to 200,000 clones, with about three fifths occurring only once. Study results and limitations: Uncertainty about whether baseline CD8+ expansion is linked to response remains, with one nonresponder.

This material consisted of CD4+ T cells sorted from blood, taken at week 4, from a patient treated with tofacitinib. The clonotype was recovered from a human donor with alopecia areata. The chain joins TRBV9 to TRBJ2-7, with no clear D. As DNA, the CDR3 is TGTGCCAGCAGCGTAGGGGTAGGGCACGAGCAGTACTTC. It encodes CASSVGVGHEQYF.